This T cell receptor (beta chain) was profiled in a study of blood T cell repertoires in COVID-19. Study at large: Spain, Italy and the United States supplied samples that represented acute and convalescent COVID-19. The cDNA or gDNA used as material had been derived from T cells, B-cell-depleted T cells, or PBMCs.

The V gene end was trimmed by 5 bases and the J gene end by 3 bases; junction bases not matched to a gene: 11. Germline V lookup: CDR1 SEHNR, CDR2 FQNEAQ (reference sequence). The CDR3 consists of 16 residues. Per the study methods: The authors estimated nucleated cell counts from reference gene primer amplification. Assay: immunoSEQ multiplex PCR; the TCRdb copy retains only in-frame clones and omits some. D and trimming were read from the DNA, whereas the V and J calls and clone size are those reported in that table. Of about 190,000 clones in the sample, nearly 90% were seen once. This sequence was found in a man aged 45 to 65 with acute or convalescent COVID-19. The rearrangement joins TRBV7-9 to TRBJ2-3; 7 nucleotides align to TRBD2. The sample consisted of peripheral blood. This CDR3 is CASSPSGGEGTDTQYF. Here the CDR3 DNA reads TGTGCCAGCAGCCCAAGTGGTGGGGAGGGGACAGATACGCAGTATTTT.